These 17 T cell receptor beta chains were all obtained from the same sample, sequenced in a study of T cells in localized non-small cell lung cancer (dated by TCRdb to the early 2020s). Receptor libraries were prepared by the immunoSEQ multiplex PCR assay. TCRdb took over this immuneACCESS table, retaining in-frame rearrangements with V and J assigned. Such tables are incomplete; in checked studies, under half of the missing clones stem from an unresolved V gene, and the remainder is unexplained. The sample includes about 76,000 clones, with approximately 88% observed a single time. Clones ranked in the top ten supply approximately 1.2% of the sample. The material sequenced was peripheral blood, taken before any cancer treatment. These receptors were collected from a female donor of 60 years or more with stage I lung adenocarcinoma.

This rearrangement joins TRBV5-6 to TRBJ1-5; possible D gene TRBD1, 6 bases. This CDR3 has 14 amino acids. Germline V gene lookup returns CDR1 SGHDT and CDR2 YYEEEE. V was shortened by 3 bases and J by 4 bases, with 11 bases between the two germline ends. CDR3 amino acids: CASSWGGQNQPQHF. The DNA for the CDR3 is TGTGCCAGCAGCTGGGGGGGGCAGAATCAGCCCCAGCATTTT.

This clone was recorded a few times. The chain is built from TRBV23-1 and TRBJ2-7, with a weak D call TRBD1 (6 bases). TRBV23-1 is sorted into the ORF group, with uncertain function. V dropped 0 bases and J dropped 4 bases, with 19 bases sitting between them. This CDR3 comprises 17 residues. The CDR3 is CASSQSNGDTSTYEQYF. The CDR3 coding sequence is TGCGCCAGCAGTCAATCGAATGGGGACACTTCCACGTACGAGCAGTACTTC.

This clone was observed once. This rearrangement joins TRBV7-8 to TRBJ1-3; D is uncertain. This CDR3 has 17 amino acids. Looked up from germline, CDR1 is SGHVS and CDR2 is FQNEAQ. The ends were cut back, 5 bases at V and 0 bases at J, with 17 bases in the middle. The CDR3 here is CASSQPRRLSSGNTIYF. The CDR3 bases are TGTGCCAGCAGCCAACCTCGCCGGCTGAGCTCTGGAAACACCATATATTTT.

The chain is built from TRBV6-5 and TRBJ2-7, with D unclear. From germline, CDR1 is MNHEY and CDR2 SVGAGI. The CDR3 sequence is 11 residues long. The V end lost 6 bases, the J end lost 3 bases, and 6 bases lay between the germline ends. As DNA, the CDR3 is TGTGCCAGCAGGGCGGACTACGAGCAGTACTTC. Translated, it gives CASRADYEQYF.

J is TRBJ1-2 and V is TRBV4-3, with D maybe TRBD1 (5 bases). The ends were cut back, 0 bases at V and 8 bases at J, with 13 bases in the middle. Germline V CDR1 and CDR2: LGHNA, YSLEER. The CDR3 is made up of 14 amino acids. CDR3 protein: CASSQETGRGGYTF. The CDR3 DNA reads TGCGCCAGCAGCCAAGAAACAGGCCGGGGAGGCTACACCTTC.

The chain uses TRBV5-1 and TRBJ2-7; tentatively, D is TRBD2 (6 bases). Germline V gives CDR1 SGHRS, CDR2 YFSETQ. V shed 3 bases and J shed 7 bases, with 14 bases lying between them. This CDR3 comprises 13 residues. The CDR3 nucleotides read TGCGCCAGCAGCTCCGGAGGGCCGGGGGAGCAGTACTTC. As protein: CASSSGGPGEQYF.

This chain connects TRBV6-1 to TRBJ1-5; D is possibly TRBD1 (6 bases). Trimming stripped 2 bases from V and 4 bases from J, with 27 bases between. The CDR3 spans 20 residues. Looked up from germline, CDR1 is MNHNS and CDR2 is SASEGT. CDR3 protein: CASSEILIWTLSGVNQPQHF. CDR3 nucleotides: TGTGCCAGCAGTGAAATCTTAATTTGGACCCTCTCAGGGGTTAATCAGCCCCAGCATTTT.

J is TRBJ2-1 and V is TRBV27; D is ambiguous. Trimming removed 9 bases from V and 2 bases from J, with 14 bases in between. The CDR3 contains 14 residues. Germline values: CDR1 MNHEY, CDR2 SMNVEV (reference sequence). CDR3 region: CASRPALTYNEQFF. In nucleotides, the CDR3 is TGTGCCAGTAGGCCGGCTTTAACCTACAATGAGCAGTTCTTC.

The rearrangement uses TRBV7-3 and TRBJ2-7, with a weak D call TRBD2 (5 bases). CDR1 and CDR2 from the germline V gene are SGHTA and FQGTGA. Between the trimmed V and J ends, which lost 1 base and 5 bases, there was a span of 9 bases. The CDR3 runs 13 residues. The CDR3 sequence: CASSLITGDEQYF. CDR3 coding DNA: TGTGCCAGCAGCTTAATTACCGGGGACGAGCAGTACTTC.

This chain connects TRBV4-1 to TRBJ2-7; a possible D gene is TRBD2 (6 bases). The length of the CDR3 is 19 residues. Per germline, CDR1 MGHRA and CDR2 YSYEKL. Trimming left V 2 bases short and J 5 bases short, with 28 bases between. The CDR3, as DNA: TGCGCCAGCAGCCAAATCCCTCTCATGTCCCGTGGAGGGAAAAACGAGCAGTACTTC. It is translated as CASSQIPLMSRGGKNEQYF.

The chain has TRBV23-1 and TRBJ1-2; 8 nucleotides align to TRBD1. TRBV23-1 is labeled an ORF, and its function is uncertain. The CDR3 length is 18 residues. V shed 0 bases, J shed 3 bases, and the junction held 12 bases outside the gene matches. The CDR3 spells CASSQSPPGGSGDYGYTF. The CDR3 DNA sequence: TGCGCCAGCAGTCAATCTCCCCCAGGGGGCAGTGGTGACTATGGCTACACCTTC.

This chain uses TRBV5-1 with TRBJ1-4; D possibly corresponds to TRBD1 (5 bases). V lost 0 bases, J lost 5 bases, and 8 bases lay in between. Germline CDR1 and CDR2: SGHRS and YFSETQ. The CDR3 length is 14 residues. For the CDR3, the DNA is TGCGCCAGCAGCTTGGCCCAGGGAAATGAAAAACTGTTTTTT. It yields the protein CASSLAQGNEKLFF.

The chain recombines TRBV9 with TRBJ2-7; 11 bases map to TRBD2. The germline V gene has CDR1 SGDLS and CDR2 YYNGEE. The CDR3 totals 16 residues. The ends lost 0 bases at V and 3 bases at J; junction bases unmatched: 5. The CDR3 here is CASSVASGRPYYEQYF. CDR3 nucleotides: TGTGCCAGCAGCGTAGCTAGCGGGAGGCCTTACTACGAGCAGTACTTC.

The chain has TRBV2 and TRBJ1-3, with unresolved D. This CDR3 is built from 12 residues. From germline, CDR1 is SNHLY and CDR2 FYNNEI. Trimming left V 6 bases short and J 8 bases short, with 11 bases between. CDR3 region: CASRDAGHTIYF. CDR3 nucleotide sequence: TGTGCCAGCAGAGACGCCGGGCACACCATATATTTT.

The V and J genes are TRBV7-2 and TRBJ2-3; D uncertain. From germline, CDR1 is SGHTA and CDR2 FQGNSA. V dropped 6 bases and J dropped 1 base, with 11 bases sitting between them. CDR3 size: 14 residues. The CDR3 here is CASRTTFGTDTQYF. CDR3 sequence (DNA): TGTGCCAGCAGGACGACCTTTGGCACAGATACGCAGTATTTT.

V usage is TRBV7-2 and J usage is TRBJ2-3, with TRBD2 matching over 11 bases. The length of the CDR3 is 19 residues. From germline, CDR1 is SGHTA and CDR2 FQGNSA. The J segment lost 0 bases and the V segment lost 4 bases, leaving 12 bases of the junction unmatched. The DNA for the CDR3 is TGTGCCAGCAGCTCGGGACTAGCGGCTTACCCCTCTAGCACAGATACGCAGTATTTT. It specifies CASSSGLAAYPSSTDTQYF.

The chain is built from TRBV18 and TRBJ2-3; D ambiguous. The CDR3 is 14 residues long. Germline CDR1 is KGHSH and CDR2 is LQKENI. Between the trimmed V and J ends, which lost 1 base and 0 bases, there was a span of 5 bases. The CDR3 DNA is TGTGCCAGCTCACCACGACTCAGCACAGATACGCAGTATTTT. Its protein is CASSPRLSTDTQYF.